The rows below give T cell receptor beta chains drawn from one sample of a study of cytomegalovirus exposure and HLA in healthy donors. Some clones are missing from TCRdb's copy, which holds only in-frame ones; the method was immunoSEQ multiplex PCR. There are 150,000 to 200,000 clones in the sample; roughly 74% occur only once, and over 4% lies in the top ten. The sequenced sample consisted of PBMCs. The source is a male donor in good health and CMV-seronegative. CDR3s include the opening cysteine and the closing phenylalanine or tryptophan. Each record gives: clone size, D gene, V gene, J gene, CDR3 protein, CDR3 DNA. The D gene is left open where the match is weak. Size tells how often a clone was seen (once, few, many) or the class of an expanded clone, and some rows leave it out.

-	TRBD2	TRBV5-4	TRBJ2-5	CASSNPERGGGETQYF	TGTGCCAGCAGCAACCCTGAACGGGGGGGCGGGGAGACCCAGTACTTC
-	TRBD2	TRBV27	TRBJ2-3	CASSLLAVSDTQYF	TGTGCCAGCAGTTTACTAGCGGTGTCAGATACGCAGTATTTT
-	-	TRBV29-1	TRBJ2-7	CSVEDPGNYEQYF	TGCAGCGTTGAAGATCCGGGGAACTACGAGCAGTACTTC
-	-	TRBV7-7	TRBJ2-1	CASSPQSIASLISYNEQFF	TGTGCCAGCAGTCCCCAATCCATAGCGTCGCTTATCTCCTACAATGAGCAGTTCTTC
few	-	TRBV4-2	TRBJ2-2	CASSQDKARTGELFF	TGTGCCAGCAGCCAAGATAAAGCCAGGACCGGGGAGCTGTTTTTT
-	-	TRBV7-8	TRBJ1-2	CASSLGGRSSGYTF	TGTGCCAGCAGCTTAGGTGGCAGGTCTTCTGGCTACACCTTC
-	-	TRBV2	TRBJ2-7	CASSDTYEQYF	TGTGCCAGCAGCGACACCTACGAGCAGTACTTC
-	-	TRBV2	TRBJ1-5	CGSRGGNQPQHF	TGTGGCAGCAGGGGAGGGAATCAGCCCCAGCATTTT
-	-	TRBV7-2	TRBJ2-5	CASSLNGQGPTQGETQYF	TGTGCCAGCAGCTTAAATGGGCAGGGGCCAACCCAGGGAGAGACCCAGTACTTC
-	TRBD2	TRBV7-3	TRBJ2-1	CASSPPGIAGVHNEQFF	TGTGCCAGCAGCCCCCCGGGGATAGCGGGGGTCCACAATGAGCAGTTCTTC
once	-	TRBV27	TRBJ1-4	CASSPLQGREKLFF	TGTGCCAGCAGTCCCCTACAGGGACGGGAAAAACTGTTTTTT
-	TRBD1	TRBV6-1	TRBJ2-7	CASSEARKPQGAPYEQYF	TGTGCCAGCAGTGAAGCGAGGAAGCCACAGGGGGCCCCCTACGAGCAGTACTTC
-	-	TRBV21-1	TRBJ2-3	CASSFPGQGWGHTDTQYF	TGTGCCAGCAGCTTTCCGGGACAGGGGTGGGGACACACAGATACGCAGTATTTT
few	TRBD2	TRBV5-1	TRBJ2-5	CASSLAGMGETQYF	TGCGCCAGCAGCTTAGCGGGGATGGGGGAGACCCAGTACTTC
-	-	TRBV18	TRBJ2-7	CASSPGQQYEQYF	TGTGCCAGCTCACCGGGACAACAATACGAGCAGTACTTC
-	TRBD2	TRBV7-8	TRBJ2-7	CASSSLAGRPYEQYF	TGTGCCAGCAGCTCCCTAGCGGGAAGACCCTACGAGCAGTACTTC
-	TRBD2	TRBV19	TRBJ2-1	CASSRREGGSSYNEQFF	TGTGCCAGTAGTCGACGGGAGGGGGGGAGCTCCTACAATGAGCAGTTCTTC
-	TRBD2	TRBV5-1	TRBJ2-1	CASRTSGVSYNEQFF	TGCGCCAGCAGGACTAGCGGGGTTTCCTACAATGAGCAGTTCTTC
-	TRBD1	TRBV2	TRBJ1-4	CASSGDRGGEKLFF	TGTGCCAGCAGTGGGGACAGGGGGGGGGAAAAACTGTTTTTT
-	-	TRBV10-3	TRBJ2-4	CAISVGGQQNIQYF	TGTGCCATCAGTGTTGGGGGACAACAAAACATTCAGTACTTC
-	-	TRBV28	TRBJ1-1	CASTLNTEAFF	TGTGCCAGCACCTTGAACACTGAAGCTTTCTTT
-	TRBD1	TRBV6-6	TRBJ1-3	CASSSDRGGNTIYF	TGTGCCAGCAGTTCGGACAGGGGTGGAAACACCATATATTTT
-	-	TRBV14	TRBJ1-1	CASSSYMNTEAFF	TGTGCCAGCAGTTCATACATGAACACTGAAGCTTTCTTT
-	-	TRBV21-1	TRBJ2-7	CASSKVQDRGERYQQYF	TGTGCCAGCAGCAAAGTGCAGGACAGGGGTGAGAGGTACCAGCAGTACTTC